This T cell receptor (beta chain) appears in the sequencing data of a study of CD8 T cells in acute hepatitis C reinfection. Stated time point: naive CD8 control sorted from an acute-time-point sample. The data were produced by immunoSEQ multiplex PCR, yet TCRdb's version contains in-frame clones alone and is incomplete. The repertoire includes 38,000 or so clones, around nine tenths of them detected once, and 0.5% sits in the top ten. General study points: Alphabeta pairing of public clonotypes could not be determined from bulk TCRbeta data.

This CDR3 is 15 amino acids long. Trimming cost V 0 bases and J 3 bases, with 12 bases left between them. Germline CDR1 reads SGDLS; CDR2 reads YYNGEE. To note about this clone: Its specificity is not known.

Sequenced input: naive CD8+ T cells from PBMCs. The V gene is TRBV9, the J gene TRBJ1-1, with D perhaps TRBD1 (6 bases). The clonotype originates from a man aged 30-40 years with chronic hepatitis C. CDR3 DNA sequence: TGTGCCAGCAGCGTAGAGGGGGGGCGGTACACTGAAGCTTTCTTT. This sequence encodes CASSVEGGRYTEAFF.